The clone carrying this TCR beta chain is deemed medium-sized. What it recognizes is unknown. From germline, CDR1 is ENHRY and CDR2 SYGVKD. J lost 0 bases, V lost 8 bases, and 4 bases had no gene match. This CDR3 spans 16 amino acids. This sample was included in a study of HIV-infected patients and healthy controls. Antiretroviral therapy had run roughly three months, about 14 weeks, before follow-up blood collection. Whole blood was used without fractionation, so all unsorted peripheral T cells were included. A roughly 2.5 ml peripheral blood sample was taken for RNA. Overall study results and limits: Healthy controls carried many MAIT alpha-chain CDR3s, while HIV+ repertoires had few. A major limitation was that merely sixteen HIV-infected individuals were processed.

About 540 ng RNA was reverse transcribed with alpha and beta constant-region primers. Each of the alpha and beta chains got its own library through chain-specific third strand synthesis with indices. The library had 12-nucleotide molecular identifiers formed by two random hexamers joined together. MiXCR was run by TCRdb on the 5' RACE reads, yielding one entry per CDR3 protein. The table has thousands of distinct CDR3 sequences, roughly 9.4% seen once. Sequenced here: blood, sampled during antiretroviral therapy. The sequence derives from an adult with HIV infection. The chain carries TRBV10-3 and TRBJ2-6, with 10 positions matching TRBD1. CDR3 loop: CAIAGTGDSGANVLTF. CDR3 sequence (DNA): TGTGCCATCGCCGGGACAGGGGACTCTGGGGCCAACGTCCTGACTTTC.